A single sample gave rise to the 23 T cell receptor beta chains below, sequenced in a study of identical twins (dated by TCRdb to 2016 to 2018). Library method: 5' RACE. The sequencer listed for this sample is Illumina HiSeq 2000. Through fastp at Q25 and MiXCR, TCRdb rebuilt clones from the public reads, retaining in-frame beta chains. A single entry per CDR3 protein holds the most common genes and DNA from its merged rows. The sample table shows fewer than 550,000 distinct CDR3 sequences, and roughly an eighth are seen once. The ten biggest clones cover more than 0.8% of the sample. The data also belong to a second study, concerning yellow fever vaccine responses in identical twins.

Sequenced sample: CD4+ T cells sorted from blood. These receptors all stem from a woman in her late teens or twenties in good health.

V gene TRBV3-1 combines with J gene TRBJ2-1, with TRBD2 matching 7 bases. CDR3 size: 16 residues. Trimming at V came to 0 bases and at J to 12 bases, leaving 14 bases not matched to a gene. Germline V gene sequence: CDR1 LGHDT, CDR2 YNNKEL (reference sequence). CDR3 sequence reads: CASSQDLRLAISGQFF. The CDR3 DNA is TGTGCCAGCAGCCAAGATCTGCGACTAGCAATTTCAGGGCAGTTCTTC.

The sample holds a few counts of this clonotype. This chain joins TRBV5-1 and TRBJ2-5; 9 bases match TRBD2. Germline loops: CDR1 SGHRS, CDR2 YFSETQ. The CDR3 covers 17 residues. The trim removed 0 bases at V and 5 bases at J, leaving 11 bases unmatched. The CDR3 region has the DNA TGCGCCAGCAGCTTGGACCCACCAGCGGGGGGCGGGGAGACCCAGTACTTC. Protein product: CASSLDPPAGGGETQYF.

The chain is built from TRBV20-1 and TRBJ1-5, with D perhaps matching TRBD1 (5 bases). The CDR3 extends over 13 amino acids. Germline lookup yields CDR1 DFQATT and CDR2 SNEGSKA (reference sequence). The V end was cut by 1 base, the J end by 4 bases, with 8 bases between. Here the CDR3 reads CSARGGGNQPQHF. As DNA, the CDR3 is TGCAGTGCTAGAGGGGGGGGAAATCAGCCCCAGCATTTT.

This clonotype has only a few counts. V is TRBV24-1 and J is TRBJ2-7, with D tentatively TRBD2 (5 bases). CDR3 length: 13 amino acids. The V and J ends lost 7 bases and 3 bases respectively, with 12 bases between them. CDR1 is KGHDR, CDR2 SFDVKD, per germline. CDR3 sequence reads: CATRGSGGYEQYF. The CDR3 DNA reads TGTGCCACCAGGGGATCTGGAGGCTACGAGCAGTACTTC.

This clonotype has just a few counts. The chain joins TRBV25-1 to TRBJ1-1; D unclear. Germline CDR1 is MGHDK and CDR2 is SYGVNS. The CDR3 is 14 residues long. V was trimmed by 4 bases and J by 4 bases, leaving 13 bases between them. CDR3 in amino acids: CASSGYGSATEAFF. Written as DNA, the CDR3 is TGTGCCAGCAGTGGGTACGGGTCGGCCACTGAAGCTTTCTTT.

This clonotype was counted many times. The chain carries TRBV10-2 and TRBJ2-3; D perhaps matches TRBD2 (6 bases). Germline lookup yields CDR1 WSHSY and CDR2 SAAADI. V lost 3 bases and J 4 bases, leaving 8 bases between the germline ends. The CDR3 runs 13 residues. Here the CDR3 DNA reads TGCGCCAGCAGTGAACTAGCCCCAGATACGCAGTATTTT. Protein: CASSELAPDTQYF.

This chain uses TRBV5-1 with TRBJ2-7; 14 nucleotides align to TRBD2. This CDR3 has 17 residues. CDR1 and CDR2 (germline): SGHRS, YFSETQ. After removal of 1 base from V and 1 base from J, the junction contained 4 bases not matched to a gene. This CDR3 is CASSLLTSGGVSYEQYF. As DNA, the CDR3 is TGCGCCAGCAGCTTGTTGACTAGCGGGGGGGTTTCCTACGAGCAGTACTTC.

V usage is TRBV7-9 and J usage is TRBJ1-6; TRBD1 is a possible D gene (5 bases). Deletions cut 5 bases from V and 9 bases from J, with 14 bases between. Germline CDR1 and CDR2: SEHNR and FQNEAQ (reference sequence). This CDR3 has 14 residues. Here the CDR3 DNA reads TGTGCCAGCAGCCCCAGCAGGGCTGCTTCACCCCTCCACTTT. This translates into CASSPSRAASPLHF.

In its sample, this clonotype was seen a few times. The chain links TRBV12-3 or TRBV12-4 to TRBJ1-5; 10 bases line up with TRBD1. The CDR3 is 14 residues long. Losses at the gene ends were 8 bases for V and 4 bases for J; bases not matched to a gene: 5. CDR3: CASGTGVRNQPQHF. CDR3 bases: TGTGCCAGCGGGACAGGGGTACGGAATCAGCCCCAGCATTTT.

This clonotype was detected ten times or more. The chain couples TRBV12-3 or TRBV12-4 to TRBJ2-2; D is unclear. The CDR3 is 12 residues long. Trimming removed 6 bases from V and 4 bases from J, with 6 bases in between. CDR3 in DNA: TGTGCCAGCAGCCGGGTCACCGGGGAGCTGTTTTTT. It encodes CASSRVTGELFF.

This clonotype was seen just once. The J gene is TRBJ2-2, the V gene TRBV7-8, with a weak D call TRBD1 (6 bases). The germline CDR1 and CDR2 sequences are SGHVS and FQNEAQ. The V end lost 5 bases, the J end lost 1 base, and 26 bases lay between the germline ends. The CDR3 spans 20 residues. The CDR3 region is CASSLRIRVRDNRNTGELFF. As DNA, the CDR3 is TGTGCCAGCAGCCTTAGGATCCGGGTTCGGGACAATAGGAACACCGGGGAGCTGTTTTTT.

This sequence joins TRBV6-5 and TRBJ2-5, with 9 bases lining up with TRBD2. Per the germline V gene, CDR1 is MNHEY and CDR2 is SVGAGI. Trimming took 2 bases from V and 6 from J; bases not matched to a gene: 7. The CDR3 consists of 15 residues. The chain's CDR3 is CASSYPGLAYQTQYF. The CDR3 region has the DNA TGTGCCAGCAGTTACCCGGGACTAGCATATCAGACCCAGTACTTC.

This clonotype has just a few counts. This chain connects TRBV20-1 to TRBJ2-7; no clear D. The CDR3 loop spans 14 amino acids. Germline V gene sequence: CDR1 DFQATT, CDR2 SNEGSKA (reference sequence). V lost 0 bases to trimming and J lost 2 bases, with 11 bases between them. CDR3 protein: CSARDSHSTYEQYF. In DNA form, the CDR3 reads TGCAGTGCTAGAGATTCTCATTCCACCTACGAGCAGTACTTC.

The chain combines TRBV6-1 with TRBJ1-1, with D unresolved. The CDR3 extends over 13 amino acids. The V gene lost 3 bases and the J gene lost 3 bases, with 8 bases spanning the gap. CDR1 is MNHNS and CDR2 is SASEGT in the germline V gene. The CDR3 loop reads CASSDKPYTEAFF. The CDR3 nucleotides read TGTGCCAGCAGTGATAAACCCTACACTGAAGCTTTCTTT.

This clonotype was picked up many times. This chain joins TRBV12-3 or TRBV12-4 and TRBJ2-7; perhaps TRBD2 as D (7 bases). This CDR3 spans 13 amino acids. The V gene lost 1 base and the J gene lost 9 bases, with 13 bases spanning the gap. Written as DNA, the CDR3 is TGTGCCAGCAGTTTAGGGGCGGGGGCTTTGCAGTACTTC. This translates into CASSLGAGALQYF.

This rearrangement joins TRBV6-2 or TRBV6-3 to TRBJ2-7; TRBD1 matches 10 bases. Trimming took 2 bases from V and 6 from J; bases not matched to a gene: 4. The CDR3 consists of 14 residues. Germline loops: CDR1 MNHEY, CDR2 SVGEGT. CDR3 sequence (DNA): TGTGCCAGCAGTTACGGGGACAGGGGACCCGAGCAGTACTTC. It translates to CASSYGDRGPEQYF.

This clonotype was observed many times. The chain carries TRBV5-1 and TRBJ2-2; 10 positions agree with TRBD1. Losses at the gene ends were 4 bases for V and 5 bases for J; bases not matched to a gene: 5. Germline assignment: CDR1 SGHRS and CDR2 YFSETQ. The CDR3 spans 15 residues. CDR3: CASSGDRGRTGELFF. CDR3 DNA: TGCGCCAGCAGCGGGGACAGGGGCCGAACCGGGGAGCTGTTTTTT.

This chain links TRBV21-1 with TRBJ2-2; the D segment call TRBD1 is taken from the table without a DNA check. TRBV21-1 is a pseudogene segment. This CDR3 is 17 amino acids long. In DNA form, the CDR3 reads TGTGCCAGCAGCACCCCATGGGGCAGTTCAGTCACCGGGGAGCTGTTTTTT. Residues: CASSTPWGSSVTGELFF.

This chain joins TRBV20-1 and TRBJ1-2; the D is unclear. The CDR3 is 13 amino acids. Trimming pared 6 bases from V and 0 bases from J, leaving 11 bases between. In germline, CDR1 is DFQATT, CDR2 SNEGSKA (reference sequence). Written as DNA, the CDR3 is TGCAGTGCCACCGACGGCGCTAACTATGGCTACACCTTC. This gives the protein CSATDGANYGYTF.

The V gene is TRBV27, the J gene TRBJ2-2; D is unclear. Trimming cost V 1 base and J 6 bases, with 6 bases left between them. Germline-derived CDR1 and CDR2 are MNHEY and SMNVEV (reference sequence). The CDR3 sequence is 13 residues long. CDR3 DNA: TGTGCCAGCAGTTTATATGGGTCCGGGGAGCTGTTTTTT. It encodes CASSLYGSGELFF.

There are many counts of this clonotype. The genes are TRBV9 and TRBJ2-3; a weak D match, TRBD2 (6 bases). Trimming shortened V by 3 bases and J by 3 bases, and 17 bases separated the two germline ends. This CDR3 has 16 residues. The V gene's germline CDR1 is SGDLS and CDR2 YYNGEE. Here the CDR3 reads CASSAGDSGFTDTQYF. The CDR3 nucleotides are TGTGCCAGCAGCGCGGGGGATTCGGGTTTTACAGATACGCAGTATTTT.

This clonotype came up a few times. The rearrangement uses TRBV20-1 and TRBJ1-2; 9 bases align to TRBD1. Per germline, CDR1 DFQATT and CDR2 SNEGSKA (reference sequence). V gave up 6 bases and J gave up 8 bases; unmatched junction bases: 13. The CDR3 extends over 14 amino acids. CDR3 nucleotide sequence: TGCAGTGCCACAACTTACAGGGGGCCGGGAGGCTACACCTTC. It is translated as CSATTYRGPGGYTF.

The chain carries TRBV7-8 and TRBJ2-2; TRBD1 matches at 7 bases. Germline CDR1 reads SGHVS; CDR2 reads FQNEAQ. There are 14 residues in the CDR3. The J segment lost 7 bases and the V segment lost 5 bases, leaving 7 bases of the junction unmatched. CDR3 coding DNA: TGTGCCAGCAGCCGAGTAGGGGGCGGCGGGGAGCTGTTTTTT. Translation gives CASSRVGGGGELFF.